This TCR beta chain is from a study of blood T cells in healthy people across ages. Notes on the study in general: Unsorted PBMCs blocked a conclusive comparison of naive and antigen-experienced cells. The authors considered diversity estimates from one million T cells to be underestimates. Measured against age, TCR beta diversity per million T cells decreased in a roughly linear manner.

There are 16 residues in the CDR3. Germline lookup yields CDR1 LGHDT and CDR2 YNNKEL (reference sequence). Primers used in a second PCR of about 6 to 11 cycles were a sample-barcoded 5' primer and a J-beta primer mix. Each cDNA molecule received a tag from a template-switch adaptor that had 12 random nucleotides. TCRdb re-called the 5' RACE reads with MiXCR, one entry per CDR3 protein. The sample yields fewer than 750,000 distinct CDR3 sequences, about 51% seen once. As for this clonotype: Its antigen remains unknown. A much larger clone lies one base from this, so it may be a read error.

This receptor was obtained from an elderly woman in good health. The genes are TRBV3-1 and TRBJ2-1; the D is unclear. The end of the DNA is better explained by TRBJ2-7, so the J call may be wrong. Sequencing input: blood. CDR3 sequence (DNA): TGTGCCAGCAGCCTCCCCCTAGTACGGTCCTACAATGAGCAGTACTTC. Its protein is CASSLPLVRSYNEQYF.